The 9 T cell receptor beta chains listed next were all sequenced from one sample in a study of PD-1 blockade in classical Hodgkin lymphoma (dated by TCRdb to 2020 to 2021). In the paper's terms, the time point label means: cycle 4 day 1 (C4D1), after less than seven weeks of nivolumab. All trial patients had relapsed after autologous stem cell transplantation, with cohorts A, B and C differing in prior brentuximab vedotin exposure. The library relied on the immunoSEQ multiplex PCR assay. TCRdb's version of the immuneACCESS table is confined to in-frame rearrangements and falls short of the full clone set. An unresolved V gene accounts for under half of the shortfall where checked; the remainder is of unknown origin. Across this sample there are about 27,000 clones, with around three quarters seen only once. The ten largest clones add up to roughly 3.6% of the sample. Here the sequenced sample was peripheral blood mononuclear cells (PBMCs), taken before the fourth cycle of nivolumab. These receptors were taken from a human donor with classical Hodgkin lymphoma.

V usage is TRBV5-4 and J usage is TRBJ1-1, with 7 bases aligning to TRBD1. With V trimmed by 2 bases and J by 2 bases, 9 bases remained unmatched. Germline CDR1 SGHNT, CDR2 YYREEE (reference sequence). This CDR3 contains 16 residues. The CDR3 region is CASSFPTGSRNTEAFF. In DNA, the CDR3 is TGTGCCAGCAGCTTCCCGACAGGGAGTCGAAACACTGAAGCTTTCTTT.

The chain has TRBV4-2 and TRBJ2-7; the D gene could be TRBD1 or TRBD2 (5 bases each). Germline values: CDR1 LGHNA, CDR2 YNFKEQ. The CDR3 runs to 13 residues. V lost 4 bases to trimming and J lost 6 bases, with 13 bases between them. CDR3 DNA: TGTGCCAGCAGCCGCGAGGGGTCCCCCGAGCAGTACTTC. It translates to CASSREGSPEQYF.

This rearrangement joins TRBV19 to TRBJ1-5; 8 bases agree with TRBD1. Germline V gives CDR1 LNHDA, CDR2 SQIVND (reference sequence). V lost 6 bases, J lost 0 bases, and 7 bases stayed unmatched. There are 16 residues in the CDR3. The CDR3 here is CASRLTGVLSNQPQHF. The CDR3 coding sequence is TGTGCCAGTAGGCTGACAGGGGTGCTTAGCAATCAGCCCCAGCATTTT.

The chain uses TRBV30 and TRBJ2-3; a weak D match, TRBD2 (7 bases). From germline, CDR1 is GTSNPN and CDR2 SVGIG (reference sequence). The CDR3 is 16 amino acids. V was pared by 4 bases and J by 5 bases, with 22 bases between. CDR3 nucleotides: TGTGCCTGGACCCCCCTGGGAGGGGGAGGTGTAGATACGCAGTATTTT. Amino acid sequence: CAWTPLGGGGVDTQYF.

The genes are TRBV27 and TRBJ1-1; 10 bases are a match to TRBD1. The CDR3 consists of 14 residues. Germline V CDR1 and CDR2: MNHEY, SMNVEV (reference sequence). V shed 4 bases, J shed 5 bases, and the junction held 4 bases outside the gene matches. CDR3 DNA: TGTGCCAGCAGTTGGGGACAGGGGCCGACTGAAGCTTTCTTT. This translates into CASSWGQGPTEAFF.

The V call is TRBV30, the J call TRBJ2-1; no clear D gene. The CDR3 extends over 12 amino acids. CDR1 and CDR2 (germline): GTSNPN, SVGIG (reference sequence). V was trimmed by 4 bases and J by 4 bases, leaving 8 bases between them. This chain's CDR3 is CAWTPEYNEQFF. CDR3 nucleotide sequence: TGTGCCTGGACCCCTGAGTACAATGAGCAGTTCTTC.

The CDR3 sequence is CASSLVGGTAYEQYF. The CDR3 DNA is TGTGCCAGCAGCTTAGTCGGAGGGACAGCCTACGAGCAGTACTTC. This chain connects TRBV7-2 to TRBJ2-7, with a weak D call TRBD1 (7 bases). CDR3 size: 15 residues. V gave up 1 base and J gave up 2 bases, with 12 bases separating them. CDR1 is SGHTA, CDR2 FQGNSA, per germline.

The genes are TRBV4-1 and TRBJ1-5; no definite D call. The CDR3 extends over 16 amino acids. Germline-derived CDR1 and CDR2 are MGHRA and YSYEKL. The germline V and J ends were trimmed by 0 bases and 7 bases, with 16 bases remaining between them. CDR3 amino acids: CASSQDPGTPNQPQHF. The CDR3 nucleotides are TGCGCCAGCAGCCAAGATCCCGGCACACCGAACCAGCCCCAGCATTTT.

V gene TRBV4-2 combines with J gene TRBJ2-5; no clear D. V lost 0 bases and J 3 bases, leaving 11 bases between the germline ends. The CDR3 is 15 residues long. In germline, CDR1 is LGHNA, CDR2 YNFKEQ. CDR3 nucleotides: TGTGCCAGCAGCCAAGAGGATCGTGACGAAGAGACCCAGTACTTC. This sequence encodes CASSQEDRDEETQYF.